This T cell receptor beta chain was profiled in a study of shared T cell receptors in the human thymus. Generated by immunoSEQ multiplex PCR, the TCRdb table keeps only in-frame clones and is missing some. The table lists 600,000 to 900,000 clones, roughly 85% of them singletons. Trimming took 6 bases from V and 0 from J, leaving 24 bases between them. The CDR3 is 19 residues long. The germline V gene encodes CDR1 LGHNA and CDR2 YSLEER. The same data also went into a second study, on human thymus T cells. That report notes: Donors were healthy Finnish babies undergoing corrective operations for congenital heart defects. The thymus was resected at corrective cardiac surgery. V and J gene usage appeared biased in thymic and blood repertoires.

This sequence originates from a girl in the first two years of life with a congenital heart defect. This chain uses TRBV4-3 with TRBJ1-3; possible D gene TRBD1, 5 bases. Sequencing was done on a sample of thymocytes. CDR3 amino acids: CASSIDSRTPPTSGNTIYF. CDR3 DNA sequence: TGCGCCAGCAGTATCGATTCCCGGACACCACCTACCTCTGGAAACACCATATATTTT.